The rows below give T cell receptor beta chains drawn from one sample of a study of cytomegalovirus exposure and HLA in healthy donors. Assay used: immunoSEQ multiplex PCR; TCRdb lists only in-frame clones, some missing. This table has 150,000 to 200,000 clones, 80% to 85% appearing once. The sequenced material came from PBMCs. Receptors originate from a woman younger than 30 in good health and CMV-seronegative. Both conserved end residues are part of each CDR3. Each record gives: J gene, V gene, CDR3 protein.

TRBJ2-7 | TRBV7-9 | CASSSGGASYYEQYF
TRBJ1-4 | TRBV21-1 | CASSKQGANEKLFF
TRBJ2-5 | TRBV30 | CAWSVGRGDMETQYF
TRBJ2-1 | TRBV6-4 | CASSDGTSKDNEQFF
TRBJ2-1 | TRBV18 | CASSAPGSYYNEQFF
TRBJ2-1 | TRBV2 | CASRDRGGYEQFF
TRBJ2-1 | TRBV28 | CASSFLERYYNEQFF
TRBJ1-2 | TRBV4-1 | CASSQSRQVANYGYTF
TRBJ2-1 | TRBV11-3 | CASSLGPSTGGRGEQFF
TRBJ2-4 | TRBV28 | CARVTGLRNIQYF
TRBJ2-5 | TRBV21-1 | CASSPWLAVPVQETQYF
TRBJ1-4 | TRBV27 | CASSPPGGNGNEKLFF
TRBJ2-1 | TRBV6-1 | CASRTTSGSDEQFF
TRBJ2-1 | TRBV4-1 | CASSQDRHLDNEQFF
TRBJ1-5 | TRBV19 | CATGDSNQPQHF
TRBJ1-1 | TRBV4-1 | CASSHLQGDAEAFF
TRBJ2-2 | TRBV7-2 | CASSLAYGTGQIF
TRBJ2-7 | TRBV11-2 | CASSYAVGSYYEQYF
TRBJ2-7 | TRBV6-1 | CASSDAGTGHYEQYF
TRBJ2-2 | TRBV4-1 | CASSQDHLGTLNTGELFF
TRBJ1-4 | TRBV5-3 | CARSHRDRGKEKLFF
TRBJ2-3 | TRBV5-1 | CASSRIARNLEAQYF
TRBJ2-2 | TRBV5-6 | CASSSGLAALGVGELFF
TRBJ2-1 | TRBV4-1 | CASSQVGGSSYNEQFF
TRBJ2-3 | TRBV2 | CASSRDTSTDTQYF
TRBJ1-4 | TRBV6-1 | CASRELATNEKLFF
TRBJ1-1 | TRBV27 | CASSLSAIVLQGGTEAFF
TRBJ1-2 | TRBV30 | CAWTVGGGNGYTF
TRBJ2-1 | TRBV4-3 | CASSQSRGGGSYNEQFF
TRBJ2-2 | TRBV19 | CASSIAQASNTGELFF